This note documents a single T cell receptor (beta chain) sequence. Its antigen is unknown. This CDR3 is built from 15 residues. Per germline, CDR1 SGHNT and CDR2 YYREEE (reference sequence). The junction had 1 base not matched to a gene; V was cut back by 0 bases and J by 7 bases. This record belongs to a study of OX40 agonist ivuxolimab in advanced cancers. Study-wide background: Three patients, one with hepatocellular carcinoma and two with cutaneous melanoma, responded partially.

Repertoires were generated with immunoSEQ multiplex PCR, while TCRdb's copy carries only in-frame clones and drops some. The data contain 25,000 to 30,000 clones, 70% to 80% of them singletons. Broader study findings: At 0.1 to 3.0 mg/kg and by week 6, clonal expansion occurred in CD4+ and CD8+ blood T cells.

The sample in question was CD4+ or CD8+ T cells sorted from blood, obtained in a trial of the OX40 agonist ivuxolimab. The chain combines TRBV5-4 with TRBJ1-6; TRBD1 aligns across 10 bases. The receptor was isolated from an adult with an advanced solid tumor such as melanoma, head and neck, liver or kidney cancer. The CDR3 reads CASSLGGQGNSPLHF. In nucleotides, the CDR3 is TGTGCCAGCAGCTTGGGGGGACAGGGGAATTCACCCCTCCACTTT.